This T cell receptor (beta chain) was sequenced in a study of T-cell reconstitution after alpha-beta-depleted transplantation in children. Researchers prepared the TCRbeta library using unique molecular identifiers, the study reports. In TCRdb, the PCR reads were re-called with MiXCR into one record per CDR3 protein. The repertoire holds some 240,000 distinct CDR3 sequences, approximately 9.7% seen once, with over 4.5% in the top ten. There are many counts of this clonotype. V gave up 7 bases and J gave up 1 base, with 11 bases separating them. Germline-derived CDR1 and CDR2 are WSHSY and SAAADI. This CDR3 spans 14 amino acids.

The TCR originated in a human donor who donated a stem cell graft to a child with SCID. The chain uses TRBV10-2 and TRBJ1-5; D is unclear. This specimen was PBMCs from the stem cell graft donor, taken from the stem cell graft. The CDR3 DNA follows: TGCGCCAGCAATTCGGGTTGGAGCAATCAGCCCCAGCATTTT. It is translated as CASNSGWSNQPQHF.